This T cell receptor (beta chain) was recorded in a study of control samples from healthy donors and cancer patients. The V end was cut by 0 bases, the J end by 9 bases, with 6 bases between. Germline CDR1 and CDR2: LGHNA and YNFKEQ. The CDR3 runs to 13 residues. This clone was seen more than once but under ten times. Sequencing used immunoSEQ multiplex PCR; TCRdb keeps in-frame clones, though not all of them. The sample records 110,000 to 150,000 clones, around 90% being singletons. This clonotype was sampled from a man aged 25 to 40 in good health. The V gene is TRBV4-2, the J gene TRBJ1-6, with no clear D. Sequencing was carried out using blood. Here the CDR3 DNA reads TGTGCCAGCAGCCAAGAGGAGGTTTCACCCCTCCACTTT. This translates into CASSQEEVSPLHF.